The 8 T cell receptor beta chains in this list originate from one sample, sequenced in a study of T cell responses to AZD1222 COVID-19 vaccine. Using immunoSEQ multiplex PCR, the repertoire was profiled, and TCRdb retains in-frame clones only, with some absent. The sample holds 130,000 to 150,000 clones, 88% seen once. The material was peripheral blood, obtained on day 0 of AZD1222 vaccination. All receptors come from an adult in good health.

The V and J genes are TRBV27 and TRBJ1-2; the match to TRBD1 covers 7 bases. The CDR3 extends over 12 amino acids. V shed 6 bases and J 8 bases; nucleotides not matched to a gene: 6. Per germline, CDR1 MNHEY and CDR2 SMNVEV (reference sequence). The CDR3: CASSTAGGGYTF. The CDR3 DNA follows: TGTGCCAGCAGCACTGCAGGGGGGGGCTACACCTTC.

The chain combines TRBV4-1 with TRBJ2-1, with D maybe TRBD1 (6 bases). This CDR3 contains 12 residues. The V end was cut by 3 bases, the J end by 9 bases, with 9 bases between. Germline loops: CDR1 MGHRA, CDR2 YSYEKL. CDR3 sequence: CASSQAGVEQFF. In DNA, the CDR3 is TGCGCCAGCAGCCAGGCAGGGGTTGAGCAGTTCTTC.

This clone was seen once. The V gene is TRBV12-3 or TRBV12-4, the J gene TRBJ2-6, with D uncertain. The CDR3 length is 13 residues. Deletions cut 7 bases from V and 0 bases from J, with 4 bases between. This CDR3 reads CASTPSGANVLTF. CDR3 coding DNA: TGTGCCAGCACCCCCTCTGGGGCCAACGTCCTGACTTTC.

This chain uses TRBV4-2 with TRBJ2-5; weak D call: TRBD2 (7 bases). Germline loops: CDR1 LGHNA, CDR2 YNFKEQ. V shed 8 bases and J shed 5 bases, with 21 bases lying between them. The CDR3 is made up of 15 amino acids. The CDR3 loop is CASSQGGGAGETQYF. CDR3 DNA sequence: TGTGCCAGCTCCCAAGGAGGGGGGGCCGGGGAGACCCAGTACTTC.

The chain employs TRBV27 and TRBJ2-5; D might be TRBD2 (7 bases). The CDR3 is made up of 16 amino acids. V lost 3 bases to trimming and J lost 4 bases, with 18 bases between them. Germline V CDR1 and CDR2: MNHEY, SMNVEV (reference sequence). The CDR3 DNA reads TGTGCCAGCAGTTTGGGAGGGGGAGTTGGGGGAGAGACCCAGTACTTC. Its translation: CASSLGGGVGGETQYF.

Concerning this clone: This clone may be a read error of a much larger clone one base away. The chain combines TRBV9 with TRBJ1-1; D gene uncertain. The CDR3 extends over 13 amino acids. Germline V gives CDR1 SGDLS, CDR2 YYNGEE. With 4 bases removed from V and 1 base from J, the gap between germline ends came to 8 bases. Here the CDR3 DNA reads TGTGCCAGCAGCCGCACAGCGAACACTGAAGCTTTCTTT. Its protein product is CASSRTANTEAFF.

CDR3 sequence reads: CASTAQGAAVSEQFF. The CDR3 bases are TGTGCCAGCACTGCCCAGGGGGCGGCAGTTAGTGAGCAGTTCTTC. This rearrangement joins TRBV2 to TRBJ2-1; 8 positions match TRBD1. The CDR3 has 15 amino acids. CDR1 SNHLY and CDR2 FYNNEI come from the germline V gene. The junction had 14 bases not matched to a gene; V was cut back by 7 bases and J by 9 bases.

This rearrangement joins TRBV2 to TRBJ2-2; D unresolved. Germline lookup yields CDR1 SNHLY and CDR2 FYNNEI. V gave up 5 bases and J gave up 4 bases, with 8 bases separating them. The CDR3 spans 13 residues. CDR3 nucleotide sequence: TGTGCCAGCAGTTTCACATTCACCGGGGAGCTGTTTTTT. Its protein product is CASSFTFTGELFF.